The 21 T cell receptor beta chains in this list originate from one sample, sequenced in a study of cytomegalovirus exposure and HLA in healthy donors. PCR was performed using 60 Vbeta and 13 Jbeta primers. Profiling relied on immunoSEQ multiplex PCR, and the TCRdb table lists in-frame clones only, not all of them. The sample carries 100,000 to 150,000 clones, roughly four fifths recorded once. Material for sequencing was PBMCs. The receptors shown here come from a woman aged 35 to 49 in good health and CMV-seronegative.

The chain recombines TRBV2 with TRBJ2-7, with 9 bases identical to TRBD1. The CDR3 extends over 13 amino acids. Per germline, CDR1 SNHLY and CDR2 FYNNEI. V gave up 5 bases and J gave up 5 bases; unmatched junction bases: 4. This chain's CDR3 is CASSRGQGNEQYF. DNA of the CDR3: TGTGCCAGCAGTAGGGGACAGGGCAACGAGCAGTACTTC.

This clone was counted a single time. The CDR3 protein is CASSWGLDEQYF. CDR3 nucleotides: TGTGCCAGCAGTTGGGGACTGGACGAGCAGTACTTC. This chain links TRBV2 with TRBJ2-7; TRBD2 is a possible D gene (6 bases). The germline V gene encodes CDR1 SNHLY and CDR2 FYNNEI. This CDR3 contains 12 residues. V shed 5 bases and J shed 5 bases, with 10 bases lying between them.

The gene calls are TRBV5-6 and TRBJ2-1; 8 bases are a match to TRBD1. Germline trimming cut 4 bases from V and 8 bases from J; bases unmatched to any gene: 11. The CDR3 consists of 15 residues. CDR1 is SGHDT and CDR2 is YYEEEE in the germline V gene. The CDR3 nucleotides are TGTGCCAGCAGCATAAGGATGATCAGGGGGCATGAGCAGTTCTTC. It translates to CASSIRMIRGHEQFF.

This chain joins TRBV4-3 and TRBJ2-7; weak D call: TRBD1 (6 bases). This CDR3 spans 15 amino acids. V lost 1 base and J 1 base, leaving 11 bases between the germline ends. Germline CDR1 LGHNA, CDR2 YSLEER. The CDR3 DNA sequence: TGCGCCAGCAGCCAAGTTATCGGACAGTCCTACGAGCAGTACTTC. It codes for CASSQVIGQSYEQYF.

This clone was recorded once. This chain connects TRBV5-1 to TRBJ1-5; perhaps TRBD1 as D (5 bases). Germline V gene data show CDR1 as SGHRS and CDR2 as YFSETQ. This CDR3 contains 15 residues. V was trimmed by 1 base and J by 12 bases, leaving 20 bases between them. The CDR3: CASSLNGRVGGHQHF. CDR3 nucleotide sequence: TGCGCCAGCAGCTTGAACGGCAGGGTCGGCGGTCACCAGCATTTT.

A note on this clone: One end of the junction fails to match germline, which may point to a read error. The same CDR3 arises from other DNA sequences in this sample as well. The chain links TRBV6-5 to TRBJ2-7; TRBD1 aligns across 7 bases. CDR3 length: 14 residues. CDR1 is MNHEY and CDR2 is SVGAGI in the germline V gene. In DNA, the CDR3 is TGTGCTAGCAGCTCTGCCGGGACAGACTACGAGCAGTACTTC. This translates into CASSSAGTDYEQYF.

The chain combines TRBV4-2 with TRBJ2-1, with 8 bases identical to TRBD2. Germline-derived CDR1 and CDR2 are LGHNA and YNFKEQ. V lost 0 bases to trimming and J lost 6 bases; unmatched junction nucleotides: 10. The CDR3 covers 17 residues. In nucleotides, the CDR3 is TGTGCCAGCAGCCAAGATCGGCGGGCGGGAGGTGGCAATGAGCAGTTCTTC. As protein: CASSQDRRAGGGNEQFF.

This chain uses TRBV28 with TRBJ2-1, with 9 bases lining up with TRBD1. V trimming: 4 bases; J trimming: 8 bases; junction bases outside the gene matches: 3. The CDR3 length is 13 residues. Germline values: CDR1 MDHEN, CDR2 SYDVKM. The CDR3 loop reads CASSSGQGDEQFF. CDR3 bases: TGTGCCAGCAGTTCGGGACAGGGCGATGAGCAGTTCTTC.

The rearrangement joins TRBV5-1 to TRBJ2-5; D uncertain. This CDR3 spans 12 amino acids. V shed 4 bases and J shed 3 bases, with 7 bases lying between them. Germline V gene lookup returns CDR1 SGHRS and CDR2 YFSETQ. CDR3 sequence (DNA): TGCGCCAGCAGCCAACAAGAAGAGACCCAGTACTTC. Translation: CASSQQEETQYF.

The table lists this clone with a few counts. J is TRBJ1-1 and V is TRBV18, with 9 positions matching TRBD1. The CDR3 contains 16 residues. Germline lookup yields CDR1 KGHSH and CDR2 LQKENI. The trim removed 3 bases at V and 5 bases at J, leaving 10 bases unmatched. CDR3 in amino acids: CASSPNRGRVHTEAFF. CDR3 in DNA: TGTGCCAGCTCACCGAACAGGGGGCGCGTTCATACTGAAGCTTTCTTT.

This clone was counted once. At one end the junction does not follow the germline gene, possibly because of a read error. The DNA for the CDR3 is TGTTCCAGCAGCTTAGGGACTAGCGAATTAGATGAGCAGTTCTTC. It specifies CSSSLGTSELDEQFF. The chain couples TRBV7-9 to TRBJ2-1, with 10 bases identical to TRBD2. Germline V gives CDR1 SEHNR, CDR2 FQNEAQ (reference sequence). The CDR3 contains 15 residues. Drawing the rest from reference TRBV7-9 and TRBJ2-1, the complete variable domain is DTGVSQNPRHKITKRGQNVTFRCDPISEHNRLYWYRQTLGQGPEFLTYFQNEAQLEKSRLLSDRFSAERPKGSFSTLEIQRTEQGDSAMYLCSSSLGTSELDEQFFGPGTRLTVL.

V and J are TRBV4-1 and TRBJ2-5, with D perhaps matching TRBD2 (5 bases). With the DNA end fitting TRBJ2-7 better, the J assignment may be wrong. CDR1 and CDR2 (germline): MGHRA, YSYEKL. The CDR3 runs to 13 residues. The DNA for the CDR3 is TGCGCCAGCAGCCAAGCCCCCGGGAACGAGCAGTACTTC. Translated, it gives CASSQAPGNEQYF.

This clone was seen once. This sequence joins TRBV5-5 and TRBJ2-2, with 9 positions matching TRBD1. The CDR3 consists of 15 residues. V dropped 1 base and J dropped 5; count of bases not matched to a gene: 3. Germline V gene sequence: CDR1 SGHKS, CDR2 YYEKEE (reference sequence). CDR3 coding DNA: TGTGCCAGCAGCTTGCGACAGGGGGGGACCGGGGAGCTGTTTTTT. This sequence encodes CASSLRQGGTGELFF.

The CDR3 here is CASSLPTAPYEQYF. The CDR3 DNA follows: TGTGCCAGCAGCCTGCCTACTGCACCATACGAGCAGTACTTC. The chain is built from TRBV5-6 and TRBJ2-7, with D uncertain. From germline, CDR1 is SGHDT and CDR2 YYEEEE. The CDR3 has 14 amino acids. The germline V and J ends were trimmed by 4 bases and 4 bases, with 15 bases remaining between them.

This chain links TRBV10-2 with TRBJ1-2; weak D call: TRBD1 (6 bases). Deletions cut 4 bases from V and 4 bases from J, with 10 bases between. In germline, CDR1 is WSHSY, CDR2 SAAADI. This CDR3 has 13 amino acids. CDR3 DNA sequence: TGCGCCAGCAGTGTGGGGGGGCTCTATGGCTACACCTTC. Its translation is CASSVGGLYGYTF.

V usage is TRBV27 and J usage is TRBJ2-7; TRBD1 agrees at 11 bases. This CDR3 spans 15 amino acids. Germline-derived CDR1 and CDR2 are MNHEY and SMNVEV (reference sequence). V lost 7 bases to trimming and J lost 6 bases; unmatched junction nucleotides: 11. CDR3 DNA: TGTGCCAGCAAAACCCAGGACAGGGGGCGCGTCGAGCAGTACTTC. Translated: CASKTQDRGRVEQYF.

The CDR3 loop is CASSPHWAGVNEQFF. The DNA of the CDR3 is TGTGCCAGCAGCCCCCACTGGGCGGGAGTGAATGAGCAGTTCTTC. The V gene is TRBV14, the J gene TRBJ2-1, with TRBD2 identical over 7 bases. CDR1 is SGHDN and CDR2 is FVKESK in the germline V gene. The V and J ends lost 4 bases and 7 bases, in that order; junction bases with no gene match: 10. This CDR3 region has 15 residues.

This rearrangement joins TRBV9 to TRBJ2-5; D unclear. The CDR3 extends over 16 amino acids. Germline assignment: CDR1 SGDLS and CDR2 YYNGEE. The V gene lost 0 bases and the J gene lost 5 bases, with 17 bases spanning the gap. CDR3 DNA: TGTGCCAGCAGCGTAGACGCTGACCTAGATAGGGAGACCCAGTACTTC. Protein product: CASSVDADLDRETQYF. The full variable domain, completed using reference TRBV9 and TRBJ2-5, is DSGVTQTPKHLITATGQRVTLRCSPRSGDLSVYWYQQSLDQGLQFLIQYYNGEERAKGNILERFSAQQFPDLHSELNLSSLELGDSALYFCASSVDADLDRETQYFGPGTRLLVL.

The V gene is TRBV7-9, the J gene TRBJ1-3; tentatively, D is TRBD1 (5 bases). Germline V gives CDR1 SEHNR, CDR2 FQNEAQ (reference sequence). CDR3 length: 13 amino acids. V gave up 3 bases and J gave up 8 bases, with 11 bases separating them. The CDR3: CASSFTQGDTIYF. CDR3 coding DNA: TGTGCCAGCAGCTTTACTCAAGGGGACACCATATATTTT. Filled out from reference TRBV7-9 and TRBJ1-3, the complete variable domain reads DTGVSQNPRHKITKRGQNVTFRCDPISEHNRLYWYRQTLGQGPEFLTYFQNEAQLEKSRLLSDRFSAERPKGSFSTLEIQRTEQGDSAMYLCASSFTQGDTIYFGEGSWLTVV.

V usage is TRBV9 and J usage is TRBJ2-7, with TRBD2 as a possible D gene (5 bases). Germline V gene sequence: CDR1 SGDLS, CDR2 YYNGEE. The V end was cut by 2 bases, the J end by 6 bases, with 12 bases between. This CDR3 contains 13 residues. CDR3 coding DNA: TGTGCCAGCAGCGTGGACGGGGTCGGCGAGCAGTACTTC. Its translation: CASSVDGVGEQYF.

The V and J genes are TRBV28 and TRBJ2-3, with 8 bases aligning to TRBD2. The CDR3 has 18 amino acids. CDR1 is MDHEN and CDR2 is SYDVKM in the germline V gene. Trimming cost V 3 bases and J 0 bases; bases outside gene matches: 11. The CDR3 spells CASSFSKTSAKSTDTQYF. DNA for the CDR3: TGTGCCAGCAGTTTCTCCAAGACTAGCGCCAAGAGCACAGATACGCAGTATTTT.